This T cell receptor beta chain was identified during a study of beta chain features in type 1 diabetes. Study information: The patient and healthy donor groups were comparable for age, gender and cell yields. The study, taken as a whole, reports: In all four CD4+ subsets, TCRB CDR3 length was significantly, moderately reduced in type 1 diabetes. Sequencing used cDNA, and cells with high TCR expression could therefore be over-represented. PCR may have favored shorter templates equally in patients and controls.

This clone was seen more than once but under ten times. The antigen remains undetermined. The authors reverse transcribed all of the isolated RNA, so sequencing captured expressed TCRB transcripts. Naive, central memory and regulatory T cell samples averaged about 3.57 million reads. TCRdb keeps only in-frame clones here, not all; method: immunoSEQ multiplex PCR. The sample has around 310,000 clones; 13% are singletons. The germline V gene has CDR1 SGHVS and CDR2 FQNEAQ. CDR3 size: 12 residues. V lost 4 bases to trimming and J lost 5 bases, with 8 bases between them. Material for sequencing was naive CD4+ T cells from blood. The chain joins TRBV7-8 to TRBJ2-5; D may be TRBD2 (5 bases). This TCR derives from a woman aged 18-29 years with type 1 diabetes. The chain's CDR3 is CASSWETETQYF. CDR3 bases: TGTGCCAGCAGCTGGGAGACGGAGACCCAGTACTTC.